Shown below are 21 T cell receptor beta chains from a single sample sequenced in a study of blood T cell repertoires in COVID-19. Libraries were prepared by immunoSEQ multiplex PCR; TCRdb keeps only in-frame clonotypes and omits some of them. The sample yields some 200,000 clones, roughly 80% seen once. Sequencing was carried out using peripheral blood. The source is a woman aged 40 to 50 with acute or convalescent COVID-19.

V and J are TRBV10-3 and TRBJ2-4; 7 bases line up with TRBD2. The CDR3 length is 12 residues. The germline gives CDR1 ENHRY, CDR2 SYGVKD. Germline trimming cut 10 bases from V and 7 bases from J; bases unmatched to any gene: 7. The CDR3 sequence is CATEDGGNIQYF. The CDR3 region has the DNA TGTGCCACCGAGGACGGGGGGAACATTCAGTACTTC.

The CDR3 DNA follows: TGTGCCAGCAGTTCAAGGAGCCCTGCAACTAATGAAAAACTGTTTTTT. Encoded protein: CASSSRSPATNEKLFF. V gene TRBV27 combines with J gene TRBJ1-4; D is undetermined. V was cut by 4 bases and J by 0 bases, with 12 bases left in between. This CDR3 has 16 amino acids. The germline gives CDR1 MNHEY, CDR2 SMNVEV (reference sequence).

CDR3 loop: CASITGQVGGYGYTF. Here the CDR3 DNA reads TGTGCCAGCATCACCGGACAGGTGGGGGGCTATGGCTACACCTTC. The V call is TRBV6-6, the J call TRBJ1-2; TRBD1 matches at 7 bases. V was clipped by 7 bases and J by 4 bases; unmatched bases: 12. CDR3 length: 15 amino acids. The V gene's germline CDR1 is MNHNY and CDR2 SVGAGI (reference sequence).

This chain uses TRBV7-9 with TRBJ2-3; possibly TRBD2 for D (6 bases). The CDR3 totals 16 residues. The V gene's germline CDR1 is SEHNR and CDR2 FQNEAQ (reference sequence). Between the trimmed V and J ends, which lost 5 bases and 3 bases, there was a span of 18 bases. For the CDR3, the DNA is TGTGCCAGCAGCCCCCGGATTAGCGGCCCTACAGATACGCAGTATTTT. Amino acid sequence: CASSPRISGPTDTQYF.

The chain joins TRBV3-1 (or the pseudogene TRBV3-2) to TRBJ2-1; D remains ambiguous. Germline lookup yields CDR1 LGHDT and CDR2 YNNKEL (reference sequence). V gave up 0 bases and J gave up 0 bases, with 9 bases separating them. This CDR3 is 16 amino acids long. This CDR3 is CASSQDLRSSYNEQFF. The CDR3 DNA reads as TGTGCCAGCAGCCAAGATCTACGGAGCTCCTACAATGAGCAGTTCTTC.

CDR3 sequence reads: CASSHPDSLAGRGNTQYF. CDR3 bases: TGTGCCAGCAGCCACCCCGATTCGCTAGCGGGGAGGGGAAATACGCAGTATTTT. This rearrangement joins TRBV7-2 to TRBJ2-3; 9 bases fit TRBD2. Germline values: CDR1 SGHTA, CDR2 FQGNSA. Germline trimming cut 5 bases from V and 7 bases from J; bases unmatched to any gene: 19. The CDR3 is 18 amino acids.

The chain uses TRBV6-5 and TRBJ1-5, with a weak D call TRBD1 (5 bases). Germline CDR1 is MNHEY and CDR2 is SVGAGI. This CDR3 spans 14 amino acids. V lost 6 bases to trimming and J lost 4 bases, with 13 bases between them. The chain's CDR3 is CASRYGQGNQPQHF. Written as DNA, the CDR3 is TGTGCCAGCAGGTACGGACAAGGGAATCAGCCCCAGCATTTT.

This clone was seen a single time. The CDR3 coding sequence is TGCGCCAGCAGCCAAGAATACAGACTATATCAGCCCCAGCATTTT. Amino acids: CASSQEYRLYQPQHF. The chain is built from TRBV4-1 and TRBJ1-5, with D unclear. The CDR3 contains 15 residues. V was pared by 0 bases and J by 5 bases, with 11 bases between. Germline loops: CDR1 MGHRA, CDR2 YSYEKL.

This chain links TRBV14 with TRBJ2-7; 7 nucleotides line up with TRBD1. The CDR3 runs to 17 residues. After removal of 1 base from V and 5 bases from J, the junction contained 14 bases not matched to a gene. Germline lookup yields CDR1 SGHDN and CDR2 FVKESK. The CDR3 reads CASSQVLLTGINNEQYF. In DNA, the CDR3 is TGTGCCAGCAGCCAAGTTCTGTTGACAGGGATTAATAACGAGCAGTACTTC.

The chain recombines TRBV9 with TRBJ2-1, with D possibly TRBD2 on 6 matching bases. Germline V gene lookup returns CDR1 SGDLS and CDR2 YYNGEE. This CDR3 contains 14 residues. V was trimmed by 0 bases and J by 8 bases, leaving 12 bases between them. Here the CDR3 DNA reads TGTGCCAGCAGCGTAGACCCCGGGGGTCATGAGCAGTTCTTC. The encoded protein is CASSVDPGGHEQFF.

The chain links TRBV6-1 to TRBJ2-3, with 8 bases identical to TRBD2. The germline V gene has CDR1 MNHNS and CDR2 SASEGT. J gave up 3 bases and V 2 bases, and 7 bases lay outside the gene matches. The CDR3 spans 16 residues. CDR3 sequence (DNA): TGTGCCAGCAGTGAAACGGGACTAGGGAGGACAGATACGCAGTATTTT. Amino acids: CASSETGLGRTDTQYF.

This chain connects TRBV6-6 to TRBJ2-7; 8 bases are a match to TRBD1. The germline gives CDR1 MNHNY, CDR2 SVGAGI (reference sequence). The CDR3 is 14 residues long. V lost 4 bases, J lost 3 bases, and 5 bases stayed unmatched. The DNA for the CDR3 is TGTGCCAGCAGTTTGACAGGGGCCCTCTACGAGCAGTACTTC. Protein product: CASSLTGALYEQYF.

This clone was counted only a few times. This chain joins TRBV5-1 and TRBJ2-7, with 7 positions matching TRBD1. The CDR3 spans 15 residues. Germline V gives CDR1 SGHRS, CDR2 YFSETQ. V lost 4 bases and J lost 4; bases outside the gene matches: 11. For the CDR3, the DNA is TGCGCCAGCAGCCCGCCGCCGACAGGGATATACGAGCAGTACTTC. As protein: CASSPPPTGIYEQYF.

The chain combines TRBV6-1 with TRBJ2-7, with 8 bases aligning to TRBD1. The CDR3 is 14 residues long. CDR1 is MNHNS and CDR2 is SASEGT in the germline V gene. Trimming at V came to 1 base and at J to 4 bases, leaving 3 bases not matched to a gene. CDR3 bases: TGTGCCAGCAGTGAAGGGACAGGGATGTACGAGCAGTACTTC. The encoded protein is CASSEGTGMYEQYF.

The V call is TRBV4-1, the J call TRBJ2-7; D is ambiguous. This CDR3 contains 13 residues. CDR1 is MGHRA, CDR2 YSYEKL, per germline. V lost 0 bases and J lost 3, with 6 bases in between. CDR3 sequence reads: CASSQDLFYEQYF. The CDR3 nucleotides read TGCGCCAGCAGCCAAGATCTCTTCTACGAGCAGTACTTC.

The gene calls are TRBV28 and TRBJ1-4; 9 positions agree with TRBD1. Losses at the gene ends were 5 bases for V and 7 bases for J; bases not matched to a gene: 8. The V gene's germline CDR1 is MDHEN and CDR2 SYDVKM. The CDR3 contains 15 residues. CDR3 residues: CASSLRQGGGEKLFF. The CDR3 region has the DNA TGTGCCAGCAGTCTTAGACAGGGGGGTGGTGAAAAACTGTTTTTT.

The rearrangement uses TRBV5-1 and TRBJ2-1; no definite D call. There are 14 residues in the CDR3. The V and J ends lost 0 bases and 4 bases respectively, with 8 bases between them. Germline CDR1 and CDR2: SGHRS and YFSETQ. The CDR3 spells CASSLEQFYNEQFF. The CDR3 DNA reads TGCGCCAGCAGCTTGGAACAGTTTTACAATGAGCAGTTCTTC.

The gene calls are TRBV7-2 and TRBJ2-1; 15 nucleotides line up with TRBD2. Germline V CDR1 and CDR2: SGHTA, FQGNSA. J gave up 9 bases and V 2 bases, and 8 bases lay outside the gene matches. This CDR3 is built from 17 residues. CDR3 region: CASSLRGLAGGEGEQFF. As DNA, the CDR3 is TGTGCCAGCAGCTTAAGGGGACTAGCGGGGGGTGAGGGTGAGCAGTTCTTC.

The chain uses TRBV6-2 or TRBV6-3 and TRBJ2-7, with 7 bases fitting TRBD2. The V and J ends lost 6 bases and 6 bases, in that order; junction bases with no gene match: 8. Germline lookup yields CDR1 MNHEY and CDR2 SVGEGT. This CDR3 has 13 residues. The CDR3 spells CASSRVPGGEQYF. The CDR3 DNA sequence: TGTGCCAGCAGCCGCGTCCCGGGAGGCGAGCAGTACTTC.

V and J are TRBV6-5 and TRBJ2-2, with TRBD1 matching over 7 bases. CDR3 length equals 14 residues. Trimming removed 11 bases from V and 1 base from J; junction bases left unmatched: 7. Germline CDR1 reads MNHEY; CDR2 reads SVGAGI. In DNA form, the CDR3 reads TGTGCCGGTACCGGGACAGAGAACACCGGGGAGCTGTTTTTT. Translation gives CAGTGTENTGELFF.

The chain has TRBV5-1 and TRBJ2-2; 9 bases map to TRBD1. The CDR3 spans 16 residues. Losses at the gene ends were 2 bases for V and 6 bases for J; bases not matched to a gene: 8. Looked up from germline, CDR1 is SGHRS and CDR2 is YFSETQ. DNA of the CDR3: TGCGCCAGCAGCTTTAAATACGACAGGGGGTCCGGGGAGCTGTTTTTT. Protein sequence: CASSFKYDRGSGELFF.